This T cell receptor beta chain was obtained from a study of cytomegalovirus exposure and HLA in healthy donors. PCR involved 60 Vbeta and 13 Jbeta primers. This table comes from immunoSEQ multiplex PCR, and its TCRdb copy is limited to in-frame clones, with some not included. The sample gives about 150,000 clones, 60% to 85% of which show up once; under 4.5% is in the top ten. Whole-study findings and limits: Immune exposure information available was restricted to CMV serostatus. The classifier reportedly diagnosed cytomegalovirus status with high sensitivity and specificity. A later examination showed that TCR association rates differed by HLA locus, with DRB1 most and HLA-C fewest.

Concerning this clone: Antigen unknown.

The CDR3 runs 16 residues. Germline V lookup: CDR1 SGHRS, CDR2 YFSETQ. V was cut by 6 bases and J by 5 bases, with 23 bases left in between. The sequence came from a woman aged 40-49 years in good health and CMV-seronegative. The chain joins TRBV5-1 to TRBJ1-1; D not certain. The sequenced material came from PBMCs. The DNA of the CDR3 is TGCGCCAGCACCGGTGCGGGGTTTGGGCGAACGACTGAAGCTTTCTTT. Its translation is CASTGAGFGRTTEAFF. Looking up the rest from reference TRBV5-1 and TRBJ1-1 gives the full variable domain: KAGVTQTPRYLIKTRGQQVTLSCSPISGHRSVSWYQQTPGQGLQFLFEYFSETQRNKGNFPGRFSGRQFSNSRSEMNVSTLELGDSALYLCASTGAGFGRTTEAFFGQGTRLTVV.